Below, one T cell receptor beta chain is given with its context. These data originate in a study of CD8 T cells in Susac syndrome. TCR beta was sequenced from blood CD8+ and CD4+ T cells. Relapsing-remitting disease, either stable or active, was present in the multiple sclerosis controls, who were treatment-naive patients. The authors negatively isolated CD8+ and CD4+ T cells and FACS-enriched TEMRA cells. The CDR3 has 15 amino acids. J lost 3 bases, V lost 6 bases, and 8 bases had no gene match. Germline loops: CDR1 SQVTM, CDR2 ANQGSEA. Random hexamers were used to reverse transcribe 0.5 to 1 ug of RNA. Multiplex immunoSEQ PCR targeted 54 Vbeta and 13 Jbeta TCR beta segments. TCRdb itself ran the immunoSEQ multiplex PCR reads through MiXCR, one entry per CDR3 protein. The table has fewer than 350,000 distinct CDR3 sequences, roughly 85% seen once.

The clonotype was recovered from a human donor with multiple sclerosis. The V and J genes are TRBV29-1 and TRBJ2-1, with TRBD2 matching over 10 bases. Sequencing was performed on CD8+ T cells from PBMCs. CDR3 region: CSVLLAGALYNEQFF. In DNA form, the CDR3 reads TGCAGCGTACTCCTAGCGGGGGCCCTCTACAATGAGCAGTTCTTC.